Described below is a single T cell receptor (beta chain) sequence and its context. The data were taken from a study of OX40 agonist ivuxolimab in advanced cancers. TCRdb's table, derived via immunoSEQ multiplex PCR, lists solely in-frame clones and lacks some. The data contain approximately 60,000 clones, around 81% of them singletons. CDR3 length equals 14 residues. CDR1 MNHEY and CDR2 SVGAGI come from the germline V gene. Deletions cut 0 bases from V and 5 bases from J, with 8 bases between. Sequencing was performed on CD4+ or CD8+ T cells sorted from blood, taken in a trial of the OX40 agonist ivuxolimab. The TCR originated in an adult with an advanced solid tumor such as melanoma, head and neck, liver or kidney cancer. This chain uses TRBV6-5 with TRBJ1-3; D is unresolved. CDR3 coding DNA: TGTGCCAGCAGTTACTCCACTGTTAGAAACACCATATATTTT. Translation gives CASSYSTVRNTIYF.